The 23 T cell receptor beta chains reported below all come from one sample, sequenced in a study of T-cell memory formation after mild COVID-19. TCRdb independently ran MiXCR on the 5' RACE reads; one entry per CDR3 protein. Of 250,000 to 350,000 distinct CDR3 sequences in the sample, roughly 15% were seen once. The material sequenced was PBMCs or a T cell subset sorted from them (not recorded which). Receptors were obtained from a man aged 18 to 30 who had mild COVID-19 (a few samples of this study predate the infection). Cell type and time point are not known.

The gene calls are TRBV5-6 and TRBJ1-1, with D uncertain. CDR3 length equals 13 residues. Per germline, CDR1 SGHDT and CDR2 YYEEEE. The V gene lost 2 bases and the J gene lost 0 bases, with 5 bases spanning the gap. The CDR3 region is CASSFFMNTEAFF. In DNA form, the CDR3 reads TGTGCCAGCAGCTTCTTCATGAACACTGAAGCTTTCTTT.

This clonotype was counted a few times. V usage is TRBV9 and J usage is TRBJ2-5, with 10 positions matching TRBD1. Trimming at V came to 0 bases and at J to 5 bases, leaving 10 bases not matched to a gene. Per the germline V gene, CDR1 is SGDLS and CDR2 is YYNGEE. This CDR3 comprises 17 residues. The chain's CDR3 is CASSVGQGARAGETQYF. In DNA, the CDR3 is TGTGCCAGCAGCGTAGGACAGGGGGCGAGGGCGGGTGAGACCCAGTACTTC. The full variable domain, rest sourced from reference TRBV9 and TRBJ2-5, is DSGVTQTPKHLITATGQRVTLRCSPRSGDLSVYWYQQSLDQGLQFLIQYYNGEERAKGNILERFSAQQFPDLHSELNLSSLELGDSALYFCASSVGQGARAGETQYFGPGTRLLVL.

This clonotype has ten or more counts. V gene TRBV12-3 or TRBV12-4 combines with J gene TRBJ2-1, with D hard to call. CDR3 length: 11 amino acids. With 3 bases removed from V and 8 bases from J, the gap between germline ends came to 5 bases. CDR3 sequence: CASSFGDEQFF. The DNA of the CDR3 is TGTGCCAGCAGTTTCGGAGATGAGCAGTTCTTC.

In this sample, this clonotype turned up a few times. The genes are TRBV7-9 and TRBJ2-2; D is unresolved. Germline CDR1 and CDR2: SEHNR and FQNEAQ (reference sequence). Trimming stripped 5 bases from V and 7 bases from J, with 8 bases between. The CDR3 covers 12 residues. For the CDR3, the DNA is TGTGCCAGCAGCCCGAGCGTCGGGGAGCTGTTTTTT. Translating it yields CASSPSVGELFF.

The chain uses TRBV20-1 and TRBJ2-5, with 9 bases identical to TRBD1. CDR1 is DFQATT, CDR2 SNEGSKA, per germline (reference sequence). V was pared by 3 bases and J by 4 bases, with 3 bases of the junction left unmatched. The CDR3 has 13 amino acids. In DNA, the CDR3 is TGCAGTGCTAGGGGACAGGGACGAGAGACCCAGTACTTC. Translating it yields CSARGQGRETQYF.

This sequence joins TRBV20-1 and TRBJ2-7; a possible D gene is TRBD2 (5 bases). V was pared by 5 bases and J by 3 bases, with 8 bases between. The length of the CDR3 is 11 residues. In germline, CDR1 is DFQATT, CDR2 SNEGSKA (reference sequence). DNA of the CDR3: TGCAGTGCTTCCCGGGACTACGAGCAGTACGTC. As protein: CSASRDYEQYV.

The CDR3 spells CASSFVTGAGTGELFF. Here the CDR3 DNA reads TGTGCCAGCAGCTTCGTAACGGGGGCTGGAACCGGGGAGCTGTTTTTT. The V and J genes are TRBV11-2 and TRBJ2-2; either TRBD1 or TRBD2 may fit D (6 bases each). Looked up from germline, CDR1 is SGHAT and CDR2 is FQNNGV. Deletions cut 3 bases from V and 5 bases from J, with 16 bases between. The CDR3 sequence is 16 residues long.

This chain joins TRBV3-1 and TRBJ2-7; D gene unclear. The CDR3 has 15 residues. The germline CDR1 and CDR2 sequences are LGHDT and YNNKEL (reference sequence). V was pared by 2 bases and J by 0 bases, with 11 bases between. CDR3 sequence: CASSQCPYSSYEQYF. The CDR3 DNA follows: TGTGCCAGCAGCCAATGTCCCTATAGCTCCTACGAGCAGTACTTC.

In its sample, this clonotype was seen many times. At one of its ends the junction is not consistent with the germline gene, which may arise from a read error. The rearrangement links TRBV5-1 to TRBJ2-5; 8 nucleotides line up with TRBD2. This CDR3 spans 14 amino acids. Looked up from germline, CDR1 is SGHRS and CDR2 is YFSETQ. CDR3 region: CASSLSGGEETQYF. CDR3 in DNA: TGTGCCAGCAGCTTAAGCGGGGGAGAAGAGACCCAGTACTTC.

The J gene is TRBJ2-3, the V gene TRBV6-5; 7 nucleotides agree with TRBD2. CDR3 size: 13 residues. Germline CDR1 MNHEY, CDR2 SVGAGI. J was trimmed by 5 bases and V by 7 bases; bases with no gene match: 6. The CDR3 sequence is CASKRGVVDTQYF. CDR3 DNA: TGTGCCAGCAAACGGGGGGTGGTAGATACGCAGTATTTT.

This clonotype has just a few counts. The rearrangement uses TRBV10-2 and TRBJ2-7; D is uncertain. This CDR3 region has 15 residues. Germline V gives CDR1 WSHSY, CDR2 SAAADI. Trimming took off 0 bases at V and 6 bases at J, with 15 bases between the two ends. The CDR3, as DNA: TGCGCCAGCAGTGAGTCTCGTGACGCCCTCCGCGAGCAGTACTTC. As protein: CASSESRDALREQYF.

This clonotype was recorded many times. The chain recombines TRBV28 with TRBJ2-3; a possible D gene is TRBD1 (6 bases). V was cut by 5 bases and J by 5 bases, with 14 bases left in between. The CDR3 totals 14 residues. Germline lookup yields CDR1 MDHEN and CDR2 SYDVKM. The CDR3: CASSTTGSQDTQYF. CDR3 DNA sequence: TGTGCCAGCAGTACAACAGGGAGTCAAGATACGCAGTATTTT.

This clonotype appeared a few times. The chain joins TRBV6-4 to TRBJ2-2, with 10 bases that match TRBD1. The V segment lost 2 bases and the J segment 6 bases; nucleotides outside the gene matches: 3. Germline lookup yields CDR1 MRHNA and CDR2 SNTAGT. This CDR3 is built from 15 residues. CDR3 region: CASSDKTGGPGELFF. CDR3 DNA sequence: TGTGCCAGCAGTGACAAGACAGGGGGCCCCGGGGAGCTGTTTTTT.

This rearrangement joins TRBV7-2 to TRBJ1-6; a weak D match, TRBD1 (5 bases). CDR3 length equals 16 residues. V was trimmed by 5 bases and J by 7 bases, leaving 18 bases between them. From germline, CDR1 is SGHTA and CDR2 FQGNSA. The CDR3 spells CASSQSTGTENSPLHF. CDR3 bases: TGTGCCAGCAGCCAAAGTACCGGGACCGAGAATTCACCCCTCCACTTT.

The chain uses TRBV28 and TRBJ1-6, with no clear D. CDR3 length equals 15 residues. V shed 8 bases and J shed 0 bases, with 11 bases lying between them. Germline CDR1 and CDR2: MDHEN and SYDVKM. CDR3 nucleotides: TGTGCCAGCTCCTTCCTTGGCTCCTATAATTCACCCCTCCACTTT. Protein product: CASSFLGSYNSPLHF.

The chain joins TRBV6-6 to TRBJ1-2, with 7 nucleotides matching TRBD1. The junction had 4 bases not matched to a gene; V was cut back by 5 bases and J by 7 bases. Germline V CDR1 and CDR2: MNHNY, SVGAGI (reference sequence). This CDR3 comprises 12 residues. CDR3 protein: CASSPGTAGYTF. CDR3 in DNA: TGTGCCAGCAGTCCGGGGACAGCTGGCTACACCTTC.

In its sample, this clonotype was seen a few times. V gene TRBV6-2 or TRBV6-3 combines with J gene TRBJ2-5, with 10 bases lining up with TRBD1. Trimming took 6 bases from V and 4 from J; bases not matched to a gene: 11. The V gene's germline CDR1 is MNHEY and CDR2 SVGEGT. This CDR3 is built from 16 residues. The DNA for the CDR3 is TGTGCCAGCAGCCGCCTCCAGAGGACAGGGGGAGAGACCCAGTACTTC. It specifies CASSRLQRTGGETQYF.

This clonotype came up a few times. The V and J genes are TRBV25-1 and TRBJ1-6; the D is unclear. Trimming cost V 2 bases and J 9 bases, with 11 bases left between them. The CDR3 spans 14 residues. CDR1 is MGHDK, CDR2 SYGVNS, per germline. The CDR3: CASSENFGGSPLHF. The DNA of the CDR3 is TGTGCCAGCAGTGAAAATTTCGGAGGTTCACCCCTCCACTTT.

V is TRBV5-4 and J is TRBJ1-5; no reliable D call. There are 12 residues in the CDR3. V was trimmed by 4 bases and J by 5 bases, leaving 7 bases between them. Germline values: CDR1 SGHNT, CDR2 YYREEE (reference sequence). This CDR3 reads CASSHDDQPQHF. CDR3 DNA: TGTGCCAGCAGCCATGACGATCAGCCCCAGCATTTT. Supplemented by reference TRBV5-4 and TRBJ1-5, the full variable domain reads ETGVTQSPTHLIKTRGQQVTLRCSSQSGHNTVSWYQQALGQGPQFIFQYYREEENGRGNFPPRFSGLQFPNYSSELNVNALELDDSALYLCASSHDDQPQHFGDGTRLSIL.

This clonotype was seen only a few times. The CDR3 here is CAGYSYEQYF. The CDR3 DNA sequence: TGTGCCGGCTACTCCTACGAGCAGTACTTC. The J gene is TRBJ2-7, the V gene TRBV5-4; D unclear. This CDR3 spans 10 amino acids. V was clipped by 10 bases and J by 0 bases, with 5 bases between them. CDR1 is SGHNT and CDR2 is YYREEE in the germline V gene (reference sequence).

The table lists this clonotype with a few counts. This sequence joins TRBV20-1 and TRBJ2-3; 8 nucleotides line up with TRBD1. Germline V CDR1 and CDR2: DFQATT, SNEGSKA (reference sequence). CDR3 length equals 14 residues. V shed 7 bases, J shed 4 bases, and the junction held 10 bases outside the gene matches. CDR3 in DNA: TGCAGTGTACCCCCCGGACAGGGTGCAGATACGCAGTATTTT. As protein: CSVPPGQGADTQYF.

This clonotype has just a few counts. The rearrangement joins TRBV4-1 to TRBJ1-1, with 7 bases identical to TRBD1. The germline V gene encodes CDR1 MGHRA and CDR2 YSYEKL. The CDR3 sequence is 16 residues long. The J segment lost 0 bases and the V segment lost 4 bases, leaving 8 bases of the junction unmatched. The CDR3 DNA reads TGCGCCAGCAGCCTCGGGACAGCCCCCTTGAACACTGAAGCTTTCTTT. It is translated as CASSLGTAPLNTEAFF.

This clonotype appeared a few times. The chain combines TRBV29-1 with TRBJ2-7; 8 nucleotides match TRBD1. Germline lookup yields CDR1 SQVTM and CDR2 ANQGSEA. The CDR3 contains 11 residues. V shed 4 bases and J 6 bases; nucleotides not matched to a gene: 2. CDR3 in DNA: TGCAGCGTTGGACAGGGGCGCGAGCAGTACGTC. Protein product: CSVGQGREQYV.